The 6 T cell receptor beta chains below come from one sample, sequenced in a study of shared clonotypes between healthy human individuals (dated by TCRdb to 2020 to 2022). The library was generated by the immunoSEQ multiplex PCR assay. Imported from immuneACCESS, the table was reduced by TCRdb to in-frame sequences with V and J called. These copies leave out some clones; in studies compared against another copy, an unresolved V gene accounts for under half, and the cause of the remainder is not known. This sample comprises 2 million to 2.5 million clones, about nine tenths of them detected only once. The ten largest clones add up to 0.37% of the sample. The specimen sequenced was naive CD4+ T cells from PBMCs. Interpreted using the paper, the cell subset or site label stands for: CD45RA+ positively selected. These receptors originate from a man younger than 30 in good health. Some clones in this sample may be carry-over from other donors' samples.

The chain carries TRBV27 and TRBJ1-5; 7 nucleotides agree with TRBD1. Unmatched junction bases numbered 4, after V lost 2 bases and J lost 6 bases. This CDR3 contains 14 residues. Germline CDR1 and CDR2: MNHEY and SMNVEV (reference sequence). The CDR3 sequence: CASSLQGGRQPQHF. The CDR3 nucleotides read TGTGCCAGCAGTTTACAAGGGGGCCGTCAGCCCCAGCATTTT.

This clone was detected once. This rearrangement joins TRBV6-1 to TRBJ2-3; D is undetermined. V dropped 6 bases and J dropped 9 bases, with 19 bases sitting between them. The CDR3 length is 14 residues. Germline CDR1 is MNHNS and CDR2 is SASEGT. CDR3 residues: CASRALTAVETQYF. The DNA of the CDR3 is TGTGCCAGCAGAGCCCTGACCGCCGTGGAGACGCAGTATTTT.

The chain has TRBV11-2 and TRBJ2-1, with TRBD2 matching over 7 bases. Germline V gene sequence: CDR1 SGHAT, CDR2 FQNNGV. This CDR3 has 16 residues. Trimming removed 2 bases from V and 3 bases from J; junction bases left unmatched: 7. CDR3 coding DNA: TGTGCCAGCAGCTTACTTCCAGCGGGGAACTACAATGAGCAGTTCTTC. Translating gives CASSLLPAGNYNEQFF.

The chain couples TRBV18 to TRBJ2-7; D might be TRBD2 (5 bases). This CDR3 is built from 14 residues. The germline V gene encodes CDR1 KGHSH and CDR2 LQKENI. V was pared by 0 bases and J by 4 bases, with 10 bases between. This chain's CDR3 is CASSPPNSGYEQYF. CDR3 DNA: TGTGCCAGCTCACCACCGAACAGCGGATACGAGCAGTACTTC.

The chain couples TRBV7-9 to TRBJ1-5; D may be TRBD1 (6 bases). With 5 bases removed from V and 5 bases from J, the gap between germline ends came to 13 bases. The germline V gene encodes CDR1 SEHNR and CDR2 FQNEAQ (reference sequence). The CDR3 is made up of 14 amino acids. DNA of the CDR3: TGTGCCAGCAGCCGGACAGTAGAGGATCAGCCCCAGCATTTT. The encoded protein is CASSRTVEDQPQHF.

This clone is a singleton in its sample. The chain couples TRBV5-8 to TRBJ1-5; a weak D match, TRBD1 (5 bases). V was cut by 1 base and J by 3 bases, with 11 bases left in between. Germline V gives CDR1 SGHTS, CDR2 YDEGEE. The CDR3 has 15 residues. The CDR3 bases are TGTGCCAGCAGCTTGAGATCGGGGCTCAATCAGCCCCAGCATTTT. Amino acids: CASSLRSGLNQPQHF. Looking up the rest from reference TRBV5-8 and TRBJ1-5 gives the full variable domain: EAGVTQSPTHLIKTRGQQATLRCSPISGHTSVYWYQQALGLGLQFLLWYDEGEERNRGNFPPRFSGRQFPNYSSELNVNALELEDSALYLCASSLRSGLNQPQHFGDGTRLSIL.